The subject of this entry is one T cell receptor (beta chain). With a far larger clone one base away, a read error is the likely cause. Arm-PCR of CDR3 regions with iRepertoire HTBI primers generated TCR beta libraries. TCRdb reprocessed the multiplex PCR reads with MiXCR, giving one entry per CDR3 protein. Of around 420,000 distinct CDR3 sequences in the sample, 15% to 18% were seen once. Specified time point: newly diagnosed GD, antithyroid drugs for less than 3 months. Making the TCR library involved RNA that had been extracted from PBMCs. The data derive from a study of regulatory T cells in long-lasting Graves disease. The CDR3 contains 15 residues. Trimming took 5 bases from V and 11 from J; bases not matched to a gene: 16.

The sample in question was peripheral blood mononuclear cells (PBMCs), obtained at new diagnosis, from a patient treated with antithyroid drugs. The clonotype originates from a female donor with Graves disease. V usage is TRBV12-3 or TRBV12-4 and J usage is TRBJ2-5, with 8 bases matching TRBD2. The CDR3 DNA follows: TGTGCCAGCAGTGCCCGGACTAGCAGTTACAATGAGCAGTACTTC. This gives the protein CASSARTSSYNEQYF.